This TCR beta chain comes out of a study of shared clonotypes between healthy human individuals. Clones were sequenced by immunoSEQ multiplex PCR, and TCRdb holds only the in-frame ones, with some missing. The table records 2 million to 3 million clones, 90% to 95% of them present only once. Between the trimmed V and J ends, which lost 7 bases and 4 bases, there was a span of 13 bases. The CDR3 runs to 13 residues. Looked up from germline, CDR1 is SQVTM and CDR2 is ANQGSEA. Healthy HIV-negative adults without recent acute infections or vaccinations served as donors. The genes are TRBV29-1 and TRBJ1-4; no firm D call. This receptor was taken from a young man in good health. Sequencing was carried out using naive CD4+ T cells sorted from blood. Subset: CD45RA+ positively selected. The DNA for the CDR3 is TGCAGCGCTGGACCCCGAAGTAATGAAAAACTGTTTTTT. Translating it yields CSAGPRSNEKLFF. Complete variable domain (other parts from reference TRBV29-1 and TRBJ1-4): SAVISQKPSRDICQRGTSLTIQCQVDSQVTMMFWYRQQPGQSLTLIATANQGSEATYESGFVIDKFPISRPNLTFSTLTVSNMSPEDSSIYLCSAGPRSNEKLFFGSGTQLSVL.